A selection of T cell receptor beta chains follows, all from one sample in a study of T cell repertoires in cytomegalovirus infection. From the reads, TCRdb called clonotypes with MiXCR, one entry per CDR3 protein. The sample consists of 80,000 to 95,000 distinct CDR3 sequences, 29% of them appearing once. Their antigens remain unidentified. The source material was CD8+ T cells from cultured PBMCs, sampled from culture after CMV antigen stimulation. Source of these receptors: a human donor in good health (CMV status not recorded). Some clones in this sample may be carry-over from other donors' samples. CDR3s leave out the opening cysteine and the closing phenylalanine or tryptophan. Size is omitted from some rows. Given values are once, few, many or a class for expanded clones.

j_call: TRBJ1-1; v_call: TRBV19; clone_size: -; cdr3_aa: ATRSGYTEAF
j_call: TRBJ2-6; v_call: TRBV7-6; clone_size: -; cdr3_aa: ASHGGGRRSGANVLT
j_call: TRBJ1-6; v_call: TRBV7-2; clone_size: many; cdr3_aa: ASSLQYPSSYNSPLH
j_call: TRBJ2-3; v_call: TRBV7-6; clone_size: few; cdr3_aa: ASSPETGWDTQY
j_call: TRBJ1-2; v_call: TRBV20-1; clone_size: -; cdr3_aa: SARVQGVPEGYT
j_call: TRBJ1-1; v_call: TRBV20-1; clone_size: -; cdr3_aa: SAKTWGNTEAF
j_call: TRBJ1-1; v_call: TRBV19; clone_size: -; cdr3_aa: ASSITSGAHINTEAF
j_call: TRBJ1-4; v_call: TRBV7-2; clone_size: few; cdr3_aa: ASSLSGPSPPGNEKLF
j_call: TRBJ1-1; v_call: TRBV19; clone_size: once; cdr3_aa: ASKGGPSMDTEAF
j_call: TRBJ1-6; v_call: TRBV6-1; clone_size: -; cdr3_aa: ASSVTGARDSPLH
j_call: TRBJ2-1; v_call: TRBV27; clone_size: -; cdr3_aa: ASSLTSGGGEQF
j_call: TRBJ2-3; v_call: TRBV6-6; clone_size: few; cdr3_aa: ASSNSNTDTQY
j_call: TRBJ2-5; v_call: TRBV5-4; clone_size: -; cdr3_aa: ASKQKETQY
j_call: TRBJ1-5; v_call: TRBV7-8; clone_size: many; cdr3_aa: ASSRGTGGLNQPQH
j_call: TRBJ1-5; v_call: TRBV19; clone_size: few; cdr3_aa: ASRAWDQPQH
j_call: TRBJ1-1; v_call: TRBV7-9; clone_size: many; cdr3_aa: ASSPLGQGVGNTEAF